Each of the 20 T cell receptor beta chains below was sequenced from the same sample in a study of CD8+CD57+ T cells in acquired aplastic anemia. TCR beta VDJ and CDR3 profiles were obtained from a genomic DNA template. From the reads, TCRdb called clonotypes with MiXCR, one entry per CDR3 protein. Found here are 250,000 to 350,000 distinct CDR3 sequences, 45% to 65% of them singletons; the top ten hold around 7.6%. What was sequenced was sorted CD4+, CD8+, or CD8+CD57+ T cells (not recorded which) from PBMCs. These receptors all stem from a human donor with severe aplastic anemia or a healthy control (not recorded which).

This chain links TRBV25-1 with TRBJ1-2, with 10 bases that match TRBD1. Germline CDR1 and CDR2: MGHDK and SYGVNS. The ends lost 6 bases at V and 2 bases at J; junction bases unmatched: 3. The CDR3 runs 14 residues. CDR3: CASRDRGKNYGYTF. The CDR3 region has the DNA TGTGCCAGCAGGGACAGGGGGAAGAACTATGGCTACACCTTC.

CDR3 DNA sequence: TGCAGTGCCGCCTGGAACACTGAAGCTTTCTTT. Its protein product is CSAAWNTEAFF. The rearrangement joins TRBV20-1 to TRBJ1-1; D not resolved. The germline V gene has CDR1 DFQATT and CDR2 SNEGSKA (reference sequence). V gave up 6 bases and J gave up 1 base, with 6 bases separating them. The CDR3 consists of 11 residues.

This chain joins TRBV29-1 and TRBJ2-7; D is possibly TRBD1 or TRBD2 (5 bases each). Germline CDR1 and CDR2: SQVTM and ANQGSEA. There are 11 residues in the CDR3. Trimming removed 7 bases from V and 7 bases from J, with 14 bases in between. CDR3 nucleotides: TGCAGCGCTGTGGGGGTTCGGGAGCAGTACTTC. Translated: CSAVGVREQYF.

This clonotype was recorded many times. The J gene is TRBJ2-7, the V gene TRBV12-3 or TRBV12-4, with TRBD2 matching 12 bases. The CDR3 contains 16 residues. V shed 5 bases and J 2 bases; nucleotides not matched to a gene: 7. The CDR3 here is CASSTWTSGATYEQYF. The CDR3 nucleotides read TGTGCCAGCAGTACATGGACTAGCGGGGCCACCTACGAGCAGTACTTC.

CDR3 DNA sequence: TGCAGCGTTGATGTACTAGCGTCCCGTGAGCAGTTCTTC. Translation gives CSVDVLASREQFF. The chain recombines TRBV29-1 with TRBJ2-1, with 7 nucleotides matching TRBD2. V was clipped by 3 bases and J by 9 bases; unmatched bases: 8. Germline V gene data show CDR1 as SQVTM and CDR2 as ANQGSEA. This CDR3 has 13 residues.

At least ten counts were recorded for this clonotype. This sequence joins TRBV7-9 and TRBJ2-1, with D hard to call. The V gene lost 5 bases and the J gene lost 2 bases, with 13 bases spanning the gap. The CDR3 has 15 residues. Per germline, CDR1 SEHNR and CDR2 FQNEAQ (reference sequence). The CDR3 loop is CASSVVVPAYNEQFF. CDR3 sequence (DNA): TGTGCCAGCAGCGTAGTAGTACCGGCCTACAATGAGCAGTTCTTC. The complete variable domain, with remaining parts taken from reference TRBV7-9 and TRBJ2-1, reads DTGVSQNPRHKITKRGQNVTFRCDPISEHNRLYWYRQTLGQGPEFLTYFQNEAQLEKSRLLSDRFSAERPKGSFSTLEIQRTEQGDSAMYLCASSVVVPAYNEQFFGPGTRLTVL.

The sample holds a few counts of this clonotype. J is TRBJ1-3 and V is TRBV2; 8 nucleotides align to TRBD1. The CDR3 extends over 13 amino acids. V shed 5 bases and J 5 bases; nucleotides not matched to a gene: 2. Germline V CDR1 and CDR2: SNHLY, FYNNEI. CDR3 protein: CASSRTGRNTIYF. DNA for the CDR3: TGTGCCAGCAGTCGGACAGGGCGAAACACCATATATTTT.

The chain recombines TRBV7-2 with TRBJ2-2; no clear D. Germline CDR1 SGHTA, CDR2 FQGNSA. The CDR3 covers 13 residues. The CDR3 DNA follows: TGTGCTCCCAGTCGTCAGAACACCGGGGAGCTGTTTTTT. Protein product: CAPSRQNTGELFF.

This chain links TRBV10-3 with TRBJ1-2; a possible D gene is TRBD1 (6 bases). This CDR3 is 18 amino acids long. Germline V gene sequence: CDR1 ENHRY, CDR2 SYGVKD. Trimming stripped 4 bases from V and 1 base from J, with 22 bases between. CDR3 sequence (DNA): TGTGCCATCAGTGTGATACAGAGGACAGAGCAAAGTAACTATGGCTACACCTTC. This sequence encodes CAISVIQRTEQSNYGYTF.

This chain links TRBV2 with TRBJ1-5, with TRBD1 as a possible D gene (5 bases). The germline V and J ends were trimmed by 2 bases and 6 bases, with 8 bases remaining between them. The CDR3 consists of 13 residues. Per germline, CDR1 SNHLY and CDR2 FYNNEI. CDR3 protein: CASSESGSQPQHF. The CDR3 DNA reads TGTGCCAGCAGTGAATCAGGGAGTCAGCCCCAGCATTTT.

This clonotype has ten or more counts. The CDR3 loop reads CASSIFSGSGANVLTF. CDR3 DNA sequence: TGTGCCAGTAGTATATTTTCGGGTTCTGGGGCCAACGTCCTGACTTTC. The rearrangement links TRBV19 to TRBJ2-6; no definite D call. This CDR3 has 16 amino acids. Germline-derived CDR1 and CDR2 are LNHDA and SQIVND (reference sequence). Trimming took off 2 bases at V and 1 base at J, with 9 bases between the two ends. Together with reference TRBV19 and TRBJ2-6, the CDR3 gives the full variable domain: DGGITQSPKYLFRKEGQNVTLSCEQNLNHDAMYWYRQDPGQGLRLIYYSQIVNDFQKGDIAEGYSVSREKKESFPLTVTSAQKNPTAFYLCASSIFSGSGANVLTFGAGSRLTVL.

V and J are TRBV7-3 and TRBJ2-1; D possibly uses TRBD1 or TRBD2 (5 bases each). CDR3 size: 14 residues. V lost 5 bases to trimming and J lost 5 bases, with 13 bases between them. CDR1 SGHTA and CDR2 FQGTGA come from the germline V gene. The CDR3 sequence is CASSPLGDDNEQFF. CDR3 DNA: TGTGCCAGCAGCCCCTTGGGGGATGACAATGAGCAGTTCTTC.

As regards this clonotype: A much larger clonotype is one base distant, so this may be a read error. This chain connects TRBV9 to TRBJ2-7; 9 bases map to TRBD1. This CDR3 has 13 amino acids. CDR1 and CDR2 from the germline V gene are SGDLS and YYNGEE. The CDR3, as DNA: TGTGCCAGCAGCCCGGGACAGGGCTACGAGCGGTACTTC. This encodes CASSPGQGYERYF.

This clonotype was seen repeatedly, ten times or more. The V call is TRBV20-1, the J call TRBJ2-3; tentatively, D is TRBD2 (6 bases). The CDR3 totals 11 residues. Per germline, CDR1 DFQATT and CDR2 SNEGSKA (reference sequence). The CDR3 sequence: CTARGTDTQYF. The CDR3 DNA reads TGCACCGCCCGGGGGACAGATACGCAGTATTTT.

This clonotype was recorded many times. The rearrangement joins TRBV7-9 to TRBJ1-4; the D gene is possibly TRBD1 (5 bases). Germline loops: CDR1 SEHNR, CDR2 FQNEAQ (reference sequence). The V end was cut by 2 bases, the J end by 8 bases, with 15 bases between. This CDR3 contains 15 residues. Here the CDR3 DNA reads TGTGCCAGCAGCTTAATCGCGGGGCTTCGAGAAAAACTGTTTTTT. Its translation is CASSLIAGLREKLFF.

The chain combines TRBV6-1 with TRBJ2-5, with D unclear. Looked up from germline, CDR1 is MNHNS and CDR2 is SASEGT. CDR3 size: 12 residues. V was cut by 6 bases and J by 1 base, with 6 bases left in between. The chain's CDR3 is CASRWVQETQYF. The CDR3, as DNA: TGTGCCAGCAGATGGGTCCAAGAGACCCAGTACTTC.

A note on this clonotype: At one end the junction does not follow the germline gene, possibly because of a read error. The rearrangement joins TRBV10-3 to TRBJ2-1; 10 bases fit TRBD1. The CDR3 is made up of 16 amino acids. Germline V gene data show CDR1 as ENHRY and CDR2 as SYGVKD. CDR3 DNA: TGTGCCACCAGTGGGGTACCGGGACAGGGGCCCAATGAGCAGTTCTTC. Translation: CATSGVPGQGPNEQFF.

The CDR3 coding sequence is TGTGCCAGCAGCTCCAGATCCCCGGGAGGGGAGCTGTTTTTT. As protein: CASSSRSPGGELFF. This sequence joins TRBV7-7 and TRBJ2-2, with D possibly TRBD2 on 5 matching bases. This CDR3 contains 14 residues. CDR1 and CDR2 (germline): SSHAT, FNYEAQ (reference sequence). Trimming cost V 4 bases and J 8 bases, with 14 bases left between them. Filled out from reference TRBV7-7 and TRBJ2-2, the complete variable domain reads GAGVSQSPRYKVTKRGQDVTLRCDPISSHATLYWYQQALGQGPEFLTYFNYEAQPDKSGLPSDRFSAERPEGSISTLTIQRTEQRDSAMYRCASSSRSPGGELFFGEGSRLTVL.

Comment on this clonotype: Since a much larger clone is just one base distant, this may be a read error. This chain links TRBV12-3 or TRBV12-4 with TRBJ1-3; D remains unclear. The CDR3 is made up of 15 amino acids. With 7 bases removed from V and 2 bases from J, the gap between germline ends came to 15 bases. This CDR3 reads CASNLRRVTGNTIYF. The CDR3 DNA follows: TGTGCCAGCAATCTACGTCGGGTTACTGGAAACACCATATATTTT.

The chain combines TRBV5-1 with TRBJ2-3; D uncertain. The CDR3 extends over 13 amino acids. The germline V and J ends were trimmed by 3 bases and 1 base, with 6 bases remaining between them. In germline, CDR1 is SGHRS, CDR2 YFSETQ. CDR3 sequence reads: CASSWTGTDTQYF. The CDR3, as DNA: TGCGCCAGCAGCTGGACCGGCACAGATACGCAGTATTTT.